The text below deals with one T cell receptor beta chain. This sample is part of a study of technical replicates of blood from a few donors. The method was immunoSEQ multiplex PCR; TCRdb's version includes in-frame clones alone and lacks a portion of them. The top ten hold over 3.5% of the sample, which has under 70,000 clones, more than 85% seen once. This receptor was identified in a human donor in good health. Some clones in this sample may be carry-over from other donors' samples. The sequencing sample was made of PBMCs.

The CDR3 nucleotides read TGTGCCAGCAGCTTGGGGGCTAGCGGGAGCCCTATCGAGCAGTACTTC. This encodes CASSLGASGSPIEQYF. V and J are TRBV5-6 and TRBJ2-7; TRBD2 matches 10 bases. V was clipped by 0 bases and J by 6 bases; unmatched bases: 9. The length of the CDR3 is 16 residues. Germline V lookup: CDR1 SGHDT, CDR2 YYEEEE.